The clone carrying this T cell receptor beta chain appeared a few times. Its antigen is undetermined. This sample was taken from a study of T cells after yellow fever vaccination. 5'RACE template switching added a universal primer site and UMIs to TCR cDNA. In TCRdb, the 5' RACE reads were re-called with MiXCR into one record per CDR3 protein. The sample lists 300,000 to 400,000 distinct CDR3 sequences, around 13% seen once, with about 3% in the top ten. General observations from the study: Though it reached lower strength, the secondary response hit its peak faster, day 5 versus 15. Booster sampling recovered most clones from primary vaccination (approximately 97% CD4, approximately 88% CD8).

Germline assignment: CDR1 SGHVS and CDR2 FQNEAQ. V gave up 0 bases and J gave up 5 bases, with 13 bases separating them. The CDR3 contains 15 residues. The material sequenced was CD4+ T cells sorted from PBMCs, taken 15 days after the yellow fever booster vaccination. This chain joins TRBV7-8 and TRBJ1-1; tentatively, D is TRBD1 (5 bases). This TCR came from a man aged 18 to 29 who received the YFV17D yellow fever vaccine. The CDR3 DNA reads TGTGCCAGCAGCTTAGCGCGGGGGAAAGGGACTGAAGCTTTCTTT. The encoded protein is CASSLARGKGTEAFF.